This TCR beta chain was found in a study of response to subunit inactivated influenza vaccine. MiXCR, applied by TCRdb to the RT-PCR reads, yields one record per CDR3 protein. The sample lists some 570,000 distinct CDR3 sequences, about 11% occurring once. This CDR3 is 15 amino acids long. J was trimmed by 5 bases and V by 6 bases; bases with no gene match: 8. In addition, the sample was reused for a study of T cells expressing NK-cell markers. That paper adds: 5'RACE template switching with UMIs produced the TCR beta cDNA. Sorted CD3+CD56+NKG2C+, CD3+CD56+NKG2C- and CD3+CD56-NKG2C+ T cells provided the TCR beta repertoires. Seven donors tested HCMV-seropositive and one tested seronegative among the eight sequenced. Restriction of sorting to alpha-beta TCR T cells was accomplished in several experiments using an anti-gamma-delta TCR antibody. Roughly six donors showed dominant NKG2C+ clonotypes comprising roughly 1.0-7.5% of their CD8+ T cells.

The sequencing used PBMCs from blood, collected on the day of vaccination. This sequence joins TRBV12-3 or TRBV12-4 and TRBJ2-5, with 11 bases that match TRBD2. The origin of this receptor is a man between 45 and 60 years old who received an inactivated influenza vaccine. Here the CDR3 DNA reads TGTGCCAGCAGCCCGGTAGCGGGGGGGCTGGAGACCCAGTACTTC. Encoded protein: CASSPVAGGLETQYF.